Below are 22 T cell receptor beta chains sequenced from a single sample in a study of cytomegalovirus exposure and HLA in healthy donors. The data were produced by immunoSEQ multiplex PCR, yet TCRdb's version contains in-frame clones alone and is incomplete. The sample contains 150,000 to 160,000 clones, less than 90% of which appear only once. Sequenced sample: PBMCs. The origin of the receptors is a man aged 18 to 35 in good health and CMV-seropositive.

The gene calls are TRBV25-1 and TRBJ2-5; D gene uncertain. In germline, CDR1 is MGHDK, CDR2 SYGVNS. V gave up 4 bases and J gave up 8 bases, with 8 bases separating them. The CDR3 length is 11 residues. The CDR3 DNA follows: TGTGCCAGCAGTGTCGGTAGAACCCAGTACTTC. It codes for CASSVGRTQYF.

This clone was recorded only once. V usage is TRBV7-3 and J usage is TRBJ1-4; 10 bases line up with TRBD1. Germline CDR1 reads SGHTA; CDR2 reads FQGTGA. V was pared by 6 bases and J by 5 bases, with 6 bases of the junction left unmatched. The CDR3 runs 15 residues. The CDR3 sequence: CASREGTGANEKLFF. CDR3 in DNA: TGTGCCAGCAGAGAGGGGACAGGGGCAAATGAAAAACTGTTTTTT.

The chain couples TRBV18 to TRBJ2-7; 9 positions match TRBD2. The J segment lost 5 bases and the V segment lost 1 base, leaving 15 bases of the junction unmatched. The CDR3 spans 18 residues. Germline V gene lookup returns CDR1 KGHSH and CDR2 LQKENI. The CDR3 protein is CASSPLKILAGGQDEQYF. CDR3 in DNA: TGTGCCAGCTCACCACTTAAGATCCTGGCGGGGGGGCAGGACGAGCAGTACTTC.

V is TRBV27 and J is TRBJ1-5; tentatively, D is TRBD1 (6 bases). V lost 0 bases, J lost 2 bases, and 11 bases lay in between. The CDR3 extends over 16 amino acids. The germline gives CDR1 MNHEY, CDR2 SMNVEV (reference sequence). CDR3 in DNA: TGTGCCAGCAGTTTATCCCAGGGGTTTCGCAATCAGCCCCAGCATTTT. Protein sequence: CASSLSQGFRNQPQHF.

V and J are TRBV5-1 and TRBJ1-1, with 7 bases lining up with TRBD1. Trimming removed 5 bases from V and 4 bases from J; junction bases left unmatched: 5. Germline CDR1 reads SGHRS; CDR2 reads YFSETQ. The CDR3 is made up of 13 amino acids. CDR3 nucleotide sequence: TGCGCCAGCAGAAGGGACAGTGGCACTGAAGCTTTCTTT. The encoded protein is CASRRDSGTEAFF.

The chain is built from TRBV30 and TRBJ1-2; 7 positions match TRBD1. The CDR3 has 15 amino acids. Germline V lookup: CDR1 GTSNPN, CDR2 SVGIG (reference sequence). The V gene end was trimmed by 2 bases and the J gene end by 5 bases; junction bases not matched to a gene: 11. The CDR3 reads CAWSTGQAHTYGYTF. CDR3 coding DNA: TGTGCCTGGAGTACCGGACAGGCCCACACTTATGGCTACACCTTC.

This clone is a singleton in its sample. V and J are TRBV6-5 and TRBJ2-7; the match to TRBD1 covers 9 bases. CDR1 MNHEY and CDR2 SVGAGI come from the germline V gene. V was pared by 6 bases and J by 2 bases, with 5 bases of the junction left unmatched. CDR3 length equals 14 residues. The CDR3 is CASSPRQGAYEQYF. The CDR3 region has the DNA TGTGCCAGCAGCCCTCGACAGGGGGCCTACGAGCAGTACTTC.

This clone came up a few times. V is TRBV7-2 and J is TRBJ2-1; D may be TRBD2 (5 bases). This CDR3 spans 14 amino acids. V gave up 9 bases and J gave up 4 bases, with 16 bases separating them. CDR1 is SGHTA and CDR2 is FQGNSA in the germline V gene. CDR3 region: CASARGPLYNEQFF. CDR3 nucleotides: TGTGCCAGTGCGAGAGGGCCACTTTACAATGAGCAGTTCTTC.

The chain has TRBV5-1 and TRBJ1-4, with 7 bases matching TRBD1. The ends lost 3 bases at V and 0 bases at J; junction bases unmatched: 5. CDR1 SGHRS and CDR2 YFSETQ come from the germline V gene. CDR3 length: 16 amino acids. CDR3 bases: TGCGCCAGCAGCTCACAGGGGCCTGCAACTAATGAAAAACTGTTTTTT. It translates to CASSSQGPATNEKLFF. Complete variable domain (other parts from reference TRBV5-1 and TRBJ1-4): KAGVTQTPRYLIKTRGQQVTLSCSPISGHRSVSWYQQTPGQGLQFLFEYFSETQRNKGNFPGRFSGRQFSNSRSEMNVSTLELGDSALYLCASSSQGPATNEKLFFGSGTQLSVL.

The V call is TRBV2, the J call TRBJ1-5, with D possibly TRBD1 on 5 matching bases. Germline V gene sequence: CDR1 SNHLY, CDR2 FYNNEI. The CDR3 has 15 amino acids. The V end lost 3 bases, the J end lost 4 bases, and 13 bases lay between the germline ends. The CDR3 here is CASSDEGRGNQPQHF. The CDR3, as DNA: TGTGCCAGCAGTGACGAGGGACGGGGGAATCAGCCCCAGCATTTT.

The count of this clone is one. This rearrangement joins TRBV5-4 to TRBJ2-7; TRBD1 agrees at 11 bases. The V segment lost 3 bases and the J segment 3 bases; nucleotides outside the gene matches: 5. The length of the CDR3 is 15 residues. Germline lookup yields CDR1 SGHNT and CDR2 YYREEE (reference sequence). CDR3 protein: CASSSAGTGGYEQYF. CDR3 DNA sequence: TGTGCCAGCAGCTCGGCCGGGACAGGGGGCTACGAGCAGTACTTC.

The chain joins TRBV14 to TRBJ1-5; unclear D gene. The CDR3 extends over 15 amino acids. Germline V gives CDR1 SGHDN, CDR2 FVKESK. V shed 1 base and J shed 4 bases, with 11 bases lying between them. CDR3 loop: CASSQVRRVNQPQHF. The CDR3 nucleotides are TGTGCCAGCAGCCAAGTACGGCGGGTTAATCAGCCCCAGCATTTT.

CDR3 sequence: CASSPDRGYEQYF. For the CDR3, the DNA is TGTGCCAGCAGCCCCGATAGGGGCTACGAGCAGTACTTC. This chain joins TRBV5-5 and TRBJ2-7; D is perhaps TRBD1 (5 bases). In germline, CDR1 is SGHKS, CDR2 YYEKEE (reference sequence). The length of the CDR3 is 13 residues. The V end was cut by 4 bases, the J end by 3 bases, with 11 bases between.

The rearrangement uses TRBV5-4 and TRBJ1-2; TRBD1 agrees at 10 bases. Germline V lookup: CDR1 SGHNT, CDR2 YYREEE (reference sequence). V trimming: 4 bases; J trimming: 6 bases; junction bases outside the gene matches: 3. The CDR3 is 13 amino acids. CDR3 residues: CASSLDRGNGYTF. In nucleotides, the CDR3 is TGTGCCAGCAGCCTGGACAGGGGGAATGGCTACACCTTC.

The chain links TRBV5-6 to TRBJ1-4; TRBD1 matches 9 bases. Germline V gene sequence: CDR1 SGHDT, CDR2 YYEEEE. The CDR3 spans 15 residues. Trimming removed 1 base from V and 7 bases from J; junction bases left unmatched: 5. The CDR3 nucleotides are TGTGCCAGCAGCTTGTGGGGACAGGGCCTTGAAAAACTGTTTTTT. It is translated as CASSLWGQGLEKLFF.

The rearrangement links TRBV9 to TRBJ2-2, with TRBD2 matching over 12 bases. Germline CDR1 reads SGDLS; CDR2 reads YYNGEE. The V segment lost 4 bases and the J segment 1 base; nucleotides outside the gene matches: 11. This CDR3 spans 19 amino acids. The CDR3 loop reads CASSSPGLAGGKNTGELFF. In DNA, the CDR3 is TGTGCCAGCAGCTCCCCGGGGCTAGCGGGGGGGAAGAACACCGGGGAGCTGTTTTTT.

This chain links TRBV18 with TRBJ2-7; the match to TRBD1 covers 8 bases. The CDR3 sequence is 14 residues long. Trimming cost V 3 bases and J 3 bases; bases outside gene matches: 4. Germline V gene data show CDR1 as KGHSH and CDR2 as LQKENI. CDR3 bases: TGTGCCAGCTCACCCGACAGGGGAAACTACGAGCAGTACTTC. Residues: CASSPDRGNYEQYF. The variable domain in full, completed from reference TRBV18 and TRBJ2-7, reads NAGVMQNPRHLVRRRGQEARLRCSPMKGHSHVYWYRQLPEEGLKFMVYLQKENIIDESGMPKERFSAEFPKEGPSILRIQQVVRGDSAAYFCASSPDRGNYEQYFGPGTRLTVT.

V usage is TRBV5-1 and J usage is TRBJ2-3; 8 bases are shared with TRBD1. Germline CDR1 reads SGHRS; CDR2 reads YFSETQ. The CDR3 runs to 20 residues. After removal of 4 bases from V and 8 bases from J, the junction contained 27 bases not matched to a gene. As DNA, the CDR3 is TGCGCCAGCAGCCCACGATCCCCCTACTTCGGACAGGGTAAAATGGGTACGCAGTATTTT. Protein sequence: CASSPRSPYFGQGKMGTQYF.

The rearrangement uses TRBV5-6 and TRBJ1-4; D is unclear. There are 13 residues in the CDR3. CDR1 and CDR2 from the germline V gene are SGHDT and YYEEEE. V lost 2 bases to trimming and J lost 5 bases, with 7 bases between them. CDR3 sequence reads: CASSLGENEKLFF. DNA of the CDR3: TGTGCCAGCAGCTTAGGAGAAAATGAAAAACTGTTTTTT.

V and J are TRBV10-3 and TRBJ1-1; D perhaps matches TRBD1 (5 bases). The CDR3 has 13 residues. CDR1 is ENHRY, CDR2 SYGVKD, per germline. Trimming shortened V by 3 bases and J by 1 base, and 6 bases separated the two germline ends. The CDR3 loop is CAISEGQNTEAFF. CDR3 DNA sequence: TGTGCCATCAGTGAAGGACAGAACACTGAAGCTTTCTTT.

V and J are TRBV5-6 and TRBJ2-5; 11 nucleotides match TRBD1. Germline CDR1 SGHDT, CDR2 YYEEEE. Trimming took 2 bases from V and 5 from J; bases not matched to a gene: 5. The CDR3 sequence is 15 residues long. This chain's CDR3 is CASSLRTGGGETQYF. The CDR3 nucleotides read TGTGCCAGCAGCTTAAGGACAGGGGGCGGGGAGACCCAGTACTTC.

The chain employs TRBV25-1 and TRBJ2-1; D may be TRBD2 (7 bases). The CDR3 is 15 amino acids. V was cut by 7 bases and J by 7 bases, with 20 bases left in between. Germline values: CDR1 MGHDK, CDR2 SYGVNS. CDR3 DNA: TGTGCCAGCAACCCGGGGGGCGGACGAGGAAATGAGCAGTTCTTC. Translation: CASNPGGGRGNEQFF.